A single sample gave rise to the 30 T cell receptor beta chains below, sequenced in a study of cytomegalovirus exposure and HLA in healthy donors. A multiplex PCR was run with 60 Vbeta primers and 13 Jbeta primers. Some clones are missing from TCRdb's copy, which holds only in-frame ones; the method was immunoSEQ multiplex PCR. The sample gives some 140,000 clones, approximately 60% of which show up once; 2.4% is in the top ten. The sequencing input was PBMCs. Every receptor here comes from a woman between 40 and 55 years old in good health and CMV-seronegative.

The V and J genes are TRBV7-6 and TRBJ1-4; the D is unclear. This CDR3 has 15 residues. The germline V gene encodes CDR1 SGHVS and CDR2 FNYEAQ. Trimming stripped 3 bases from V and 10 bases from J, with 18 bases between. The CDR3: CASSLAGQEMGKLFF. Written as DNA, the CDR3 is TGTGCCAGCAGCTTGGCGGGCCAGGAGATGGGAAAACTGTTTTTT.

This chain uses TRBV5-6 with TRBJ2-1, with a tentative D call TRBD1 (6 bases). Germline CDR1 is SGHDT and CDR2 is YYEEEE. CDR3 size: 13 residues. V lost 3 bases and J lost 7, with 11 bases in between. The CDR3 protein is CASSYTGWNEQFF. CDR3 in DNA: TGTGCCAGCAGCTACACAGGGTGGAATGAGCAGTTCTTC.

Points on this clone: The same CDR3 also results from other DNA sequences found in this sample. The chain is built from TRBV7-9 and TRBJ1-1, with TRBD1 identical over 7 bases. V gave up 5 bases and J gave up 3 bases; unmatched junction bases: 9. The germline V gene has CDR1 SEHNR and CDR2 FQNEAQ (reference sequence). The CDR3 extends over 15 amino acids. The CDR3 here is CASSLGGTVHTEAFF. CDR3 sequence (DNA): TGTGCCAGCAGCCTAGGAGGGACAGTTCACACTGAAGCTTTCTTT. Complete variable domain (other parts from reference TRBV7-9 and TRBJ1-1): DTGVSQNPRHKITKRGQNVTFRCDPISEHNRLYWYRQTLGQGPEFLTYFQNEAQLEKSRLLSDRFSAERPKGSFSTLEIQRTEQGDSAMYLCASSLGGTVHTEAFFGQGTRLTVV.

This clone has a single count. The chain combines TRBV30 with TRBJ2-3; D is ambiguous. The V end was cut by 0 bases, the J end by 3 bases, with 4 bases between. The germline CDR1 and CDR2 sequences are GTSNPN and SVGIG (reference sequence). CDR3 length: 12 amino acids. CDR3: CAWSVRTDTQYF. CDR3 nucleotides: TGTGCCTGGAGTGTACGGACAGATACGCAGTATTTT.

This chain uses TRBV6-6 with TRBJ1-2; D is ambiguous. Trimming removed 8 bases from V and 2 bases from J, with 6 bases in between. Germline V CDR1 and CDR2: MNHNY, SVGAGI (reference sequence). This CDR3 is 11 amino acids long. This CDR3 is CASAENYGYTF. The CDR3 coding sequence is TGTGCCAGCGCGGAAAACTATGGCTACACCTTC.

This chain connects TRBV6-1 to TRBJ1-6, with D perhaps TRBD1 (6 bases). V was pared by 6 bases and J by 4 bases, with 13 bases between. CDR1 and CDR2 (germline): MNHNS, SASEGT. The CDR3 has 15 residues. The CDR3 DNA reads TGTGCCAGCAGGGATCAGGGGTTATATAATTCACCCCTCCACTTT. Residues: CASRDQGLYNSPLHF.

This clone occurred once. V and J are TRBV5-6 and TRBJ1-5; 7 nucleotides agree with TRBD1. Germline V CDR1 and CDR2: SGHDT, YYEEEE. This CDR3 region has 14 residues. With V trimmed by 2 bases and J by 7 bases, 6 bases remained unmatched. DNA of the CDR3: TGTGCCAGCAGCTTCGGACAGGCCGGGCAGCCCCAGCATTTT. This translates into CASSFGQAGQPQHF.

This clone was seen a single time. This chain joins TRBV30 and TRBJ1-1; D may be TRBD1 (6 bases). Germline values: CDR1 GTSNPN, CDR2 SVGIG (reference sequence). This CDR3 has 11 amino acids. Trimming removed 2 bases at V and 8 bases at J, with 9 bases between. DNA for the CDR3: TGTGCCTGGAGTTCCCAGGGGGAAGCTTTCTTT. Its protein is CAWSSQGEAFF.

This chain links TRBV6-5 with TRBJ2-3; TRBD2 might be the D (5 bases). The CDR3 sequence is 15 residues long. CDR1 and CDR2 (germline): MNHEY, SVGAGI. Deletions cut 2 bases from V and 2 bases from J, with 11 bases between. CDR3 nucleotide sequence: TGTGCCAGCAGTTACGGAGGAATCCTCACAGATACGCAGTATTTT. It yields the protein CASSYGGILTDTQYF.

This chain uses TRBV28 with TRBJ2-3; a weak D match, TRBD2 (6 bases). Germline V gene sequence: CDR1 MDHEN, CDR2 SYDVKM. The CDR3 has 15 amino acids. The V gene lost 4 bases and the J gene lost 0 bases, with 11 bases spanning the gap. CDR3 protein: CASSWETSSTDTQYF. As DNA, the CDR3 is TGTGCCAGCAGTTGGGAAACTAGCAGCACAGATACGCAGTATTTT.

The V gene is TRBV25-1, the J gene TRBJ1-2; D is undetermined. The germline gives CDR1 MGHDK, CDR2 SYGVNS. CDR3 length: 16 residues. V gave up 6 bases and J gave up 0 bases, with 17 bases separating them. As DNA, the CDR3 is TGTGCCAGCAGGTTACCCCGGCGGATCCCTAACTATGGCTACACCTTC. Translated, it gives CASRLPRRIPNYGYTF.

This clone appeared a few times. The gene calls are TRBV6-6 and TRBJ1-2, with D unclear. CDR1 MNHNY and CDR2 SVGAGI come from the germline V gene (reference sequence). The V end was cut by 8 bases, the J end by 0 bases, with 16 bases between. This CDR3 has 15 amino acids. The CDR3 reads CASFGTAGSNYGYTF. CDR3 DNA sequence: TGTGCCAGCTTCGGAACGGCAGGTTCTAACTATGGCTACACCTTC.

A few counts support this clone. The chain joins TRBV19 to TRBJ1-5, with 7 nucleotides matching TRBD1. The V segment lost 5 bases and the J segment 7 bases; nucleotides outside the gene matches: 5. The CDR3 is made up of 13 amino acids. CDR1 is LNHDA, CDR2 SQIVND, per germline (reference sequence). The CDR3 nucleotides read TGTGCCAGTAGTCAAAACAGGGGCCAGCCCCAGCATTTT. Translating it yields CASSQNRGQPQHF.

This clone was observed a few times. The genes are TRBV2 and TRBJ2-1; 8 bases agree with TRBD2. V gave up 7 bases and J gave up 3 bases; unmatched junction bases: 17. The length of the CDR3 is 18 residues. Looked up from germline, CDR1 is SNHLY and CDR2 is FYNNEI. The CDR3 bases are TGTGCCAGCATGACCTTAGGGTTTGGTAGCGGGAACTACAATGAGCAGTTCTTC. It is translated as CASMTLGFGSGNYNEQFF.

The sample holds a few counts of this clone. J is TRBJ1-1 and V is TRBV4-3; D call uncertain. The CDR3 contains 13 residues. Germline values: CDR1 LGHNA, CDR2 YSLEER. V lost 4 bases and J lost 4, with 10 bases in between. DNA of the CDR3: TGCGCCAGCAGCCTTAACCCCAGCACTGAAGCTTTCTTT. Its translation is CASSLNPSTEAFF.

This clone was counted between two and nine times. The chain employs TRBV7-8 and TRBJ1-1; D may be TRBD1 (6 bases). Trimming pared 1 base from V and 3 bases from J, leaving 12 bases between. The length of the CDR3 is 15 residues. Germline V gives CDR1 SGHVS, CDR2 FQNEAQ. CDR3 nucleotides: TGTGCCAGCAGCTTAGGGGGCTACAGGGACACTGAAGCTTTCTTT. Translated, it gives CASSLGGYRDTEAFF.

The rearrangement uses TRBV4-1 and TRBJ2-7, with D possibly TRBD2 on 5 matching bases. The CDR3 has 15 amino acids. CDR1 and CDR2 from the germline V gene are MGHRA and YSYEKL. V lost 0 bases and J lost 3, with 12 bases in between. CDR3 loop: CASSQERAGGYEQYF. The CDR3, as DNA: TGCGCCAGCAGCCAAGAGCGCGCAGGAGGCTACGAGCAGTACTTC.

This chain joins TRBV2 and TRBJ2-3; D possibly corresponds to TRBD1 (6 bases). V was trimmed by 4 bases and J by 2 bases, leaving 16 bases between them. The CDR3 covers 16 residues. Germline-derived CDR1 and CDR2 are SNHLY and FYNNEI. The DNA of the CDR3 is TGTGCCAGCAGTGGGGGGCAGGGTAGGAACACAGATACGCAGTATTTT. As protein: CASSGGQGRNTDTQYF. Combining the CDR3 with reference TRBV2 and TRBJ2-3 gives the whole variable domain EPEVTQTPSHQVTQMGQEVILRCVPISNHLYFYWYRQILGQKVEFLVSFYNNEISEKSEIFDDQFSVERPDGSNFTLKIRSTKLEDSAMYFCASSGGQGRNTDTQYFGPGTRLTVL.

This chain links TRBV7-2 with TRBJ1-6, with no clear D. Germline lookup yields CDR1 SGHTA and CDR2 FQGNSA. The CDR3 is made up of 17 amino acids. Trimming stripped 1 base from V and 4 bases from J, with 14 bases between. In nucleotides, the CDR3 is TGTGCCAGCAGCTTAGGGGTTATGGCAGCGTATAATTCACCCCTCCACTTT. Residues: CASSLGVMAAYNSPLHF.

V and J are TRBV27 and TRBJ2-7; maybe TRBD1 (6 bases). The germline V gene encodes CDR1 MNHEY and CDR2 SMNVEV (reference sequence). Trimming cost V 2 bases and J 5 bases, with 22 bases left between them. The CDR3 runs 17 residues. The CDR3 bases are TGTGCCAGCAGTTTAGGTTCTGCAGGGGCCATCCTCCACGAGCAGTACTTC. Translating gives CASSLGSAGAILHEQYF.

The V and J genes are TRBV5-4 and TRBJ1-2; D is perhaps TRBD1 (5 bases). The CDR3 is 13 residues long. Trimming took off 0 bases at V and 6 bases at J, with 9 bases between the two ends. Looked up from germline, CDR1 is SGHNT and CDR2 is YYREEE (reference sequence). The CDR3 region is CASSLGQNNGYTF. In nucleotides, the CDR3 is TGTGCCAGCAGCTTGGGACAGAATAATGGCTACACCTTC.

The rearrangement joins TRBV18 to TRBJ1-1; 7 bases are a match to TRBD1. Trimming at V came to 7 bases and at J to 4 bases, leaving 6 bases not matched to a gene. This CDR3 comprises 13 residues. CDR1 KGHSH and CDR2 LQKENI come from the germline V gene. The CDR3 region has the DNA TGTGCCAGCTTCCAGACAGGGAGCACTGAAGCTTTCTTT. It codes for CASFQTGSTEAFF.

This chain connects TRBV4-3 to TRBJ1-2; perhaps TRBD1 as D (5 bases). V lost 1 base and J lost 4, with 13 bases in between. CDR1 is LGHNA and CDR2 is YSLEER in the germline V gene. The CDR3 covers 15 residues. CDR3 amino acids: CASSQGGGSGYGYTF. DNA for the CDR3: TGCGCCAGCAGCCAAGGGGGGGGTTCTGGCTATGGCTACACCTTC.

There are a few counts of this clone. V is TRBV9 and J is TRBJ1-2; unclear D gene. This CDR3 comprises 12 residues. The V end was cut by 4 bases, the J end by 0 bases, with 4 bases between. Looked up from germline, CDR1 is SGDLS and CDR2 is YYNGEE. The CDR3 region is CASSFTNYGYTF. The CDR3 DNA follows: TGTGCCAGCAGCTTTACTAACTATGGCTACACCTTC.

V usage is TRBV28 and J usage is TRBJ1-2; D perhaps matches TRBD1 (6 bases). The CDR3 totals 13 residues. CDR1 is MDHEN and CDR2 is SYDVKM in the germline V gene. The V end lost 6 bases, the J end lost 1 base, and 9 bases lay between the germline ends. Here the CDR3 DNA reads TGTGCCAGCAGGTTACAGGGTAACTATGGCTACACCTTC. Protein product: CASRLQGNYGYTF.

This clone appeared a few times. The V gene is TRBV4-1, the J gene TRBJ1-1; unclear D gene. There are 16 residues in the CDR3. Per germline, CDR1 MGHRA and CDR2 YSYEKL. Trimming cost V 0 bases and J 3 bases, with 14 bases left between them. DNA for the CDR3: TGCGCCAGCAGCCAAGATCCTCCGGGAATGTACACTGAAGCTTTCTTT. Translated, it gives CASSQDPPGMYTEAFF.

The chain joins TRBV29-1 to TRBJ2-1, with D maybe TRBD2 (5 bases). Germline values: CDR1 SQVTM, CDR2 ANQGSEA. With 0 bases removed from V and 4 bases from J, the gap between germline ends came to 16 bases. This CDR3 comprises 16 residues. The chain's CDR3 is CSVEEKRVGSYNEQFF. DNA of the CDR3: TGCAGCGTTGAAGAAAAGAGGGTCGGCTCATACAATGAGCAGTTCTTC.

This clone was counted a single time. The chain employs TRBV5-4 and TRBJ1-2, with D perhaps TRBD1 (5 bases). Germline V gene data show CDR1 as SGHNT and CDR2 as YYREEE (reference sequence). The CDR3 contains 12 residues. Trimming left V 1 base short and J 9 bases short, with 10 bases between. The CDR3 nucleotides are TGTGCCAGCAGCTTGACCGCAGGGAGCTACACCTTC. Translated, it gives CASSLTAGSYTF.

This clone was seen more than once but under ten times. This sequence joins TRBV5-1 and TRBJ2-6; D possibly corresponds to TRBD1 (6 bases). The CDR3 covers 19 residues. From germline, CDR1 is SGHRS and CDR2 YFSETQ. The V end was cut by 4 bases, the J end by 0 bases, with 20 bases between. CDR3 nucleotide sequence: TGCGCCAGCAGCCTTACGCCCGGACAGACCCTCTCTGGGGCCAACGTCCTGACTTTC. Protein: CASSLTPGQTLSGANVLTF.

This clone occurred a few times. The V gene is TRBV7-2, the J gene TRBJ1-2; no clear D gene. This CDR3 is built from 13 residues. Trimming cost V 5 bases and J 8 bases, with 15 bases left between them. Germline lookup yields CDR1 SGHTA and CDR2 FQGNSA. CDR3 residues: CASSQNRGAGYTF. The CDR3 DNA follows: TGTGCCAGCAGCCAGAACCGAGGCGCGGGCTACACCTTC.